This T cell receptor beta chain was captured by sequencing in a study of T-cell memory formation after mild COVID-19. Study-wide findings and caveats: There was a balanced CD4/CD8 profile in clones contracting day 15 to 85, and later expanders leaned CD4+. Memory from before infection featured some responding clones, which suggests cross-reactive memory joined.

Remarks on this clonotype: Antigen: not known.

This CDR3 spans 12 amino acids. CDR1 DFQATT and CDR2 SNEGSKA come from the germline V gene (reference sequence). TCRdb fed the 5' RACE reads into MiXCR, producing one record per CDR3 protein. The table lists roughly 200,000 distinct CDR3 sequences, 15% to 20% of them singletons. Sequenced material: PBMCs or a T cell subset sorted from them (not recorded which). The sequence was obtained from an adult woman who had mild COVID-19 (a few samples of this study predate the infection). Cell type and time point are not known. The chain carries TRBV20-1 and TRBJ1-1; tentative D call: TRBD1 (5 bases). CDR3 bases: TGCAGATGCCCGGGACGGAACACTGAAGCTTTCTTT. Amino acid sequence: CRCPGRNTEAFF.